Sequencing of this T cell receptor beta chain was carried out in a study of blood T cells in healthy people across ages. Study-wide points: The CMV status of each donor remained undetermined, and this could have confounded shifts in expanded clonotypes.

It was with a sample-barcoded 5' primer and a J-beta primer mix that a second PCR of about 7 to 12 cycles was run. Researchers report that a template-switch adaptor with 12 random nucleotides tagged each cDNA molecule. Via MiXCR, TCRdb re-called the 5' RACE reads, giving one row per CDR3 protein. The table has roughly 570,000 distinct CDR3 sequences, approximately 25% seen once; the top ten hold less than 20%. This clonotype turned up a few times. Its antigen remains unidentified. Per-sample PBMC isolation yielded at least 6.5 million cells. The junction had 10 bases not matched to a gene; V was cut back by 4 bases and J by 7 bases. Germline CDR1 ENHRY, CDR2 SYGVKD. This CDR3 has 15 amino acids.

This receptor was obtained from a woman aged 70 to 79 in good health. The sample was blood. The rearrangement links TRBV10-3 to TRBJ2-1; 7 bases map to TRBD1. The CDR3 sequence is CAISGADRAWNEQFF. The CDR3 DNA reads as TGTGCCATCAGTGGTGCAGACAGGGCTTGGAATGAGCAGTTCTTC.